The rows below give T cell receptor beta chains drawn from one sample of a study of T-cell memory formation after mild COVID-19. TCRdb fed the 5' RACE reads into MiXCR, producing one record per CDR3 protein. This table has 150,000 to 200,000 distinct CDR3 sequences, around a third appearing once. The sequenced sample was PBMCs or a T cell subset sorted from them (not recorded which). The receptor source for this set is an adult woman who had mild COVID-19 (a few samples of this study predate the infection). Cell type and time point are not known. Both conserved end residues are part of each CDR3. D genes are given only for firm matches. Clone size is shown for a subset of rows, as once, few, many or a class of expanded clone.

>-|TRBJ2-2|-|TRBV19
TGTGCCAGTAGTATGGGGGGGGCAGGGGGAACCGGGGAGCTGTTTTTT
CASSMGGAGGTGELFF
>TRBD1|TRBJ2-6|-|TRBV28
TGTGCCAGCAGGGGGACAGCCACCCGAGGGTTTGCTGGGGCCAACGTCCTGACTTTC
CASRGTATRGFAGANVLTF
>-|TRBJ2-2|few|TRBV7-9
TGTGCCAGCAAGATCGACGGGGGAGTCCTGGCCGGGGAGCTGTTTTTT
CASKIDGGVLAGELFF
>-|TRBJ2-7|-|TRBV12-3/TRBV12-4
TGTGCCAGCAGCCAAAGGGGAGGAGGGCAGTACTTC
CASSQRGGGQYF
>-|TRBJ1-2|-|TRBV6-5
TGTGCCAGCAGTTACGGGACCATCTATGGCTACACCTTC
CASSYGTIYGYTF
>-|TRBJ2-3|-|TRBV20-1
TGCAGTGCTAGAGATCAAGGTAGCACAGATACGCAGTATTTT
CSARDQGSTDTQYF
>-|TRBJ2-5|-|TRBV10-3
TGTGCCATCAGTGAGACCCACGGGTCGGAGACCCAGTACTTC
CAISETHGSETQYF
>-|TRBJ1-1|few|TRBV5-1
TGCGCCAGCAGCCTCCGAGTGGGCTTCACTGAAGCTTTCTTT
CASSLRVGFTEAFF
>TRBD1|TRBJ2-3|few|TRBV4-1
TGCGCCAGCAGCCACCCCCGGACAGGGGCCATCACAGATACGCAGTATTTT
CASSHPRTGAITDTQYF
>TRBD1|TRBJ2-7|few|TRBV5-1
TGCGCCAGCAGCCCCGGGGACAGTAGCAACTACGAGCAGTACTTC
CASSPGDSSNYEQYF
>TRBD2|TRBJ2-3|-|TRBV6-6
TGTGCCATTCGTACCGGGACTAGCGGGAGAGGTAAAACAGATACGCAGTATTTT
CAIRTGTSGRGKTDTQYF
>TRBD2|TRBJ2-2|-|TRBV2
TGTGCCAGCAGTCTACGGACTAGGAACACCGGGGAGCTGTTTTTT
CASSLRTRNTGELFF
>TRBD1|TRBJ2-1|-|TRBV3-1
TGTGCCAGCAGCCAGGAAGACAGGGGAACCTACAATGAGCAGTTCTTC
CASSQEDRGTYNEQFF
>TRBD1|TRBJ1-5|-|TRBV6-1
TGTGCCAGCAGTGCGACAGGGGCAAACAATCAGCCCCAGCATTTT
CASSATGANNQPQHF
>-|TRBJ1-6|-|TRBV5-1
TGCGCCAGCAGCTTGGAATCTTCGGCGACAGGTTGGAATTCACCCCTCCACTTT
CASSLESSATGWNSPLHF
>-|TRBJ2-5|-|TRBV7-9
TGTGCCAGCAGCTTAGATACAGGGCGGGAGACCCAGTACTTC
CASSLDTGRETQYF
>-|TRBJ1-2|-|TRBV4-2
TGTGCCAGCAGCCAAGATGGAGAGGCTGGGGGCTACACCTTC
CASSQDGEAGGYTF
>-|TRBJ2-3|-|TRBV27
TGTGCCAGCAGTTTATCGCTAAGCACAGATACGCAGTATTTT
CASSLSLSTDTQYF
>-|TRBJ1-2|-|TRBV29-1
TGCAGCGTTGAAGACAGGGTATATGGCTACACCTTC
CSVEDRVYGYTF
>-|TRBJ2-5|-|TRBV6-2/TRBV6-3
TGTGCCAGCAAGGGGGGTAAAGAGACCCAGTACTTC
CASKGGKETQYF
>TRBD1|TRBJ2-7|few|TRBV3-1
TGTGCCAGCAGCTTGGGACAGGGATGGGCCGAGCAGTACTTC
CASSLGQGWAEQYF
>TRBD1|TRBJ1-2|-|TRBV10-3
TGTGCCATCAGAGGGGGGACAGTCTATGGCTACACCTTC
CAIRGGTVYGYTF
>-|TRBJ2-5|-|TRBV6-6
TGTGCCAGCAGTTACTCGAACAGGGAAGAGACCCAGTACTTC
CASSYSNREETQYF
>TRBD2|TRBJ2-1|few|TRBV7-3
TGTGCCAGCAGCTTACGAGGCGGGAGACAATACAATGAGCAGTTCTTC
CASSLRGGRQYNEQFF
>-|TRBJ2-7|-|TRBV30
TGTGCCTGGCAGGGGGCGGGGGTCGAGCAGTACTTC
CAWQGAGVEQYF
>TRBD1|TRBJ1-1|-|TRBV20-1
TGCAGTGCTCCCACGACAGGGGCTGACACTGAAGCTTTCTTT
CSAPTTGADTEAFF
>-|TRBJ2-5|-|TRBV20-1
TGCAGTGCTAGACCCCGGTTAGGGGGGGCAGAGACCCAGTACTTC
CSARPRLGGAETQYF
>TRBD1|TRBJ2-3|few|TRBV5-1
TGCGCCAGCAGCTCTGGGACAGTTCCTAGCACAGATACGCAGTATTTT
CASSSGTVPSTDTQYF
>-|TRBJ1-2|few|TRBV7-3
TGTGCCAGCAGATCCACCACTAGCGGGATTGTGAGCTTC
CASRSTTSGIVSF
>-|TRBJ2-3|-|TRBV30
TGTGCCTGGACCGCCCCTAGCACAGATACGCAGTATTTT
CAWTAPSTDTQYF
>-|TRBJ2-3|-|TRBV7-9
TGTGCCAGCAGCTTCGGTCCTCGGGAAGATACGCAGTATTTT
CASSFGPREDTQYF
>-|TRBJ2-2|-|TRBV5-1
TGCGCCAGCAACGGGAACACCGGGGAGCTGTTTTTT
CASNGNTGELFF
>-|TRBJ2-5|-|TRBV24-1
TGTGCCACCAGTGATTCTGGGGACCTCTCTCCTCCGGAGACCCAGTACTTC
CATSDSGDLSPPETQYF
>-|TRBJ2-2|-|TRBV6-4
TGTGCCAGCAGTGACTCTAGGCAGACCACCGGGGAGCTGTTTTTT
CASSDSRQTTGELFF
>-|TRBJ2-5|few|TRBV20-1
TGCAGTGCTAGTAGCCCGAGGGGAGAGACCCAGTACTTC
CSASSPRGETQYF
>-|TRBJ2-3|-|TRBV5-5
TGTGCCAGCAGCCTACTGGAATACACAGATACGCAGTATTTT
CASSLLEYTDTQYF
>TRBD2|TRBJ2-3|few|TRBV27
TGTGCCAGCAGTTTCCGGACTAGCGGGAGTATCCATACGCAGTATTTT
CASSFRTSGSIHTQYF
>-|TRBJ1-1|-|TRBV12-3/TRBV12-4
TGTGCCAGCAGTTACTCCGGGAGCTCGGGGGAGAACTTT
CASSYSGSSGENF
>-|TRBJ1-1|-|TRBV4-1
TGCGCCAGCAGGGGGGGCCTGAACACTGAAGCTTTCTTT
CASRGGLNTEAFF
>TRBD1|TRBJ1-5|-|TRBV24-1
TGTGCCACCAGTGATTCCGGACAGGGGAATCAGCCCCAGCATTTT
CATSDSGQGNQPQHF
>TRBD1|TRBJ2-4|few|TRBV20-1
TGCAGTGCTACCCCTGGGCTCGGGACAGGGGAGGCCAAAAACATTCAGTACTTC
CSATPGLGTGEAKNIQYF
>-|TRBJ1-2|-|TRBV9
TGTGCCAGCAGCGTAACAGGGCATGGCTACACCTTC
CASSVTGHGYTF
>TRBD2|TRBJ2-1|few|TRBV7-9
TGTGCCAGCAGCACTATAGCGGGGGGGCCTGTATTAGAGCAGTTCTTC
CASSTIAGGPVLEQFF
>TRBD2|TRBJ2-1|-|TRBV20-1
TGCAGTGCTATGGGACTAGGGTCCTACAATGAGCAGTTCTTC
CSAMGLGSYNEQFF
>TRBD2|TRBJ2-2|few|TRBV29-1
TGCAGCGTTGATTTAGCGGGAGGAAATACCGGGGAGCTGTTTTTT
CSVDLAGGNTGELFF
>-|TRBJ2-3|many|TRBV4-1
TGCGCCAGCAGCCATACTACCCTCCTCACAGATACGCAGTATTTT
CASSHTTLLTDTQYF
>TRBD1|TRBJ2-1|few|TRBV24-1
TGTGCCACCAGTGACACCGGGACAGGATACAATGAGCAGTTCTTC
CATSDTGTGYNEQFF
>-|TRBJ2-7|-|TRBV2
TGTGCCAGCGGACAGAATTACTACGAGCAGTACTTC
CASGQNYYEQYF
>TRBD2|TRBJ2-3|-|TRBV3-1
TGTGCCAGCAGCCAAGATGAAGGACTAGGGCCCACAGATACGCAGTATTTT
CASSQDEGLGPTDTQYF
>TRBD2|TRBJ2-2|many|TRBV7-2
TGTGCCAGCAGAGAAACTAGCGGGGGTTTTACCGGGGAGCTGTTTTTT
CASRETSGGFTGELFF
>-|TRBJ2-3|few|TRBV3-1
TGTGCCAGCAGCCAAGATCTTTCGGGCTCTCCAGATACGCAGTATTTT
CASSQDLSGSPDTQYF
>-|TRBJ1-5|-|TRBV12-3/TRBV12-4
TGTGCCAGCAGCCAAAAGGGGGGACAGCCCCAGCATTTT
CASSQKGGQPQHF